One T cell receptor beta chain is described in this entry. Antigen unknown. These data originate in a study of Graves' ophthalmopathy and Graves' hyperthyroidism. General study points: With approximately 90% sensitivity and approximately 79% specificity, a 13-signature model separated ophthalmopathy from stable hyperthyroidism. The majority of expanded thyroid clonotypes above 0.001 frequency also occurred in blood.

Beta-chain TCR CDR3 regions were amplified from RNA transcripts. HTBI primers primed a first-round RT-PCR, and a second-round multiplex PCR followed. From the multiplex PCR reads, TCRdb called clonotypes with MiXCR, one entry per CDR3 protein. The repertoire consists of some 1.1 million distinct CDR3 sequences, with about 36% occurring once and the leading ten covering roughly 10%. If patients had other autoimmune diseases, uncontrolled infections, pregnancy or lactation, they were excluded. This TCR was sampled from an adult man with Graves' hyperthyroidism. The sequenced material came from peripheral blood or thyroid tissue (not recorded which).

CDR3 loop: CASSYHRGGPIQETQYF. The CDR3 DNA follows: TGTGCCAGCAGTTACCATCGGGGCGGGCCGATCCAAGAGACCCAGTACTTC. The chain links TRBV6-5 to TRBJ2-5; the D gene could be TRBD1 or TRBD2 (5 bases each). Trimming took 2 bases from V and 1 from J, leaving 17 bases between them. Germline V gene lookup returns CDR1 MNHEY and CDR2 SVGAGI. The CDR3 has 17 residues.